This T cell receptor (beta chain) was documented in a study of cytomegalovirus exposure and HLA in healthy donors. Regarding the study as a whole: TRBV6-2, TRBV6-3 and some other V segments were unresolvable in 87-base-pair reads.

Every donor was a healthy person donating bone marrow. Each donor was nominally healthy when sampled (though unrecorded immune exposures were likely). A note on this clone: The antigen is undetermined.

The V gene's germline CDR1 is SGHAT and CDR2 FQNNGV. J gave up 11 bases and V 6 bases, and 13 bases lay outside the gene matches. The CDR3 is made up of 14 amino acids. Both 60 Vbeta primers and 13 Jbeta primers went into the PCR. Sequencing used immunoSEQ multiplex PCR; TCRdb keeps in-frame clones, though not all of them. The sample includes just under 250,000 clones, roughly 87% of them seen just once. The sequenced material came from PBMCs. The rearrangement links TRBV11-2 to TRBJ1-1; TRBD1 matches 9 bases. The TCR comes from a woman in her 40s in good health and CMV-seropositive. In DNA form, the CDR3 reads TGTGCCAGCAGTACCGGGACAGGGCCTTTGGGCGCTTTCTTT. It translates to CASSTGTGPLGAFF.